The 20 T cell receptor beta chains below come from one sample, sequenced in a study of blood T cell repertoires in COVID-19. Some clones are missing from TCRdb's copy, which holds only in-frame ones; the method was immunoSEQ multiplex PCR. The sample carries about 73,000 clones, around 83% recorded once. Sequencing was carried out using peripheral blood. Every receptor here comes from a man aged 45-65 years with active COVID-19.

V and J are TRBV11-2 and TRBJ1-3, with a tentative D call TRBD1 (6 bases). Germline V lookup: CDR1 SGHAT, CDR2 FQNNGV. Trimming pared 0 bases from V and 1 base from J, leaving 7 bases between. The CDR3 covers 15 residues. The CDR3 region has the DNA TGTGCCAGCAGCTTAGAAACAGGGTCTGGAAACACCATATATTTT. Its protein is CASSLETGSGNTIYF.

The chain has TRBV5-4 and TRBJ1-1; 7 bases fit TRBD1. Per germline, CDR1 SGHNT and CDR2 YYREEE (reference sequence). V lost 4 bases, J lost 0 bases, and 6 bases stayed unmatched. There are 15 residues in the CDR3. CDR3 sequence: CASSPGQAMNTEAFF. In nucleotides, the CDR3 is TGTGCCAGCAGCCCCGGACAGGCGATGAACACTGAAGCTTTCTTT.

The chain has TRBV6-5 and TRBJ2-4; 8 bases are a match to TRBD1. The junction had 5 bases not matched to a gene; V was cut back by 4 bases and J by 6 bases. The germline CDR1 and CDR2 sequences are MNHEY and SVGAGI. The CDR3 consists of 14 residues. The CDR3 coding sequence is TGTGCCAGCAGTTTCGGACAGGGTCGAAACATTCAGTACTTC. This encodes CASSFGQGRNIQYF.

This clone was counted a few times. The chain links TRBV2 to TRBJ1-2; D not certain. The CDR3 is made up of 11 amino acids. Trimming took off 6 bases at V and 5 bases at J, with 7 bases between the two ends. Germline CDR1 and CDR2: SNHLY and FYNNEI. In DNA, the CDR3 is TGTGCCAGCAGACTAGGTTATGGCTACACCTTC. Its translation is CASRLGYGYTF. The full variable domain, rest sourced from reference TRBV2 and TRBJ1-2, is EPEVTQTPSHQVTQMGQEVILRCVPISNHLYFYWYRQILGQKVEFLVSFYNNEISEKSEIFDDQFSVERPDGSNFTLKIRSTKLEDSAMYFCASRLGYGYTFGSGTRLTVV.

The V and J genes are TRBV28 and TRBJ1-5; 11 positions agree with TRBD1. CDR1 is MDHEN, CDR2 SYDVKM, per germline. The CDR3 consists of 16 residues. V shed 6 bases, J shed 7 bases, and the junction held 11 bases outside the gene matches. In nucleotides, the CDR3 is TGTGCCAGCAGGTCTCCGGGACAGGGGGTCGGGCAGCCCCAGCATTTT. This sequence encodes CASRSPGQGVGQPQHF.

In this sample, this clone turned up once. The chain links TRBV7-8 to TRBJ1-1, with 8 positions matching TRBD1. The V and J ends lost 1 base and 3 bases, in that order; junction bases with no gene match: 4. This CDR3 is 15 amino acids long. Germline CDR1 and CDR2: SGHVS and FQNEAQ. This CDR3 is CASSLVDRGDTEAFF. CDR3 nucleotide sequence: TGTGCCAGCAGCTTAGTCGACAGGGGAGACACTGAAGCTTTCTTT.

V and J are TRBV3-1 (or the pseudogene TRBV3-2) and TRBJ1-3, with 7 positions matching TRBD1. After removal of 5 bases from V and 2 bases from J, the junction contained 0 bases not matched to a gene. The CDR3 length is 13 residues. Per germline, CDR1 LGHDT and CDR2 YNNKEL (reference sequence). CDR3 coding DNA: TGTGCCAGCAGCGGGACAGCTGGAAACACCATATATTTT. It specifies CASSGTAGNTIYF.

This chain joins TRBV9 and TRBJ1-5, with D tentatively TRBD1 (5 bases). The CDR3 has 14 amino acids. CDR1 SGDLS and CDR2 YYNGEE come from the germline V gene. Trimming cost V 0 bases and J 7 bases, with 11 bases left between them. The CDR3 loop is CASSVGSGYQPQHF. As DNA, the CDR3 is TGTGCCAGCAGCGTAGGATCAGGGTACCAGCCCCAGCATTTT.

This clone has only one observation. The rearrangement joins TRBV3-1 (or the pseudogene TRBV3-2) to TRBJ2-7; the D is unclear. The CDR3 runs to 13 residues. V lost 0 bases and J 7 bases, leaving 10 bases between the germline ends. Germline V gives CDR1 LGHDT, CDR2 YNNKEL (reference sequence). The DNA for the CDR3 is TGTGCCAGCAGCCAAGAGCTCCGTCAGGAGCAGTACTTC. Its translation: CASSQELRQEQYF.

This clone has more than one count but fewer than ten. The CDR3 sequence is CASSPRASQRGRTDTQYF. Here the CDR3 DNA reads TGCGCCAGCAGCCCCCGGGCATCTCAGCGGGGACGCACAGATACGCAGTATTTT. The rearrangement uses TRBV5-1 and TRBJ2-3; 7 nucleotides match TRBD2. The CDR3 is 18 amino acids. With V trimmed by 4 bases and J by 1 base, 15 bases remained unmatched. CDR1 is SGHRS, CDR2 YFSETQ, per germline.

This sequence joins TRBV5-1 and TRBJ2-3; 8 positions agree with TRBD2. Germline V gene data show CDR1 as SGHRS and CDR2 as YFSETQ. There are 16 residues in the CDR3. The V segment lost 5 bases and the J segment 4 bases; nucleotides outside the gene matches: 12. The DNA for the CDR3 is TGCGCCAGCAGACGCACCGGGACTAGTTTTGCAGATACGCAGTATTTT. The encoded protein is CASRRTGTSFADTQYF.

V usage is TRBV21-1 and J usage is TRBJ2-1; TRBD2 is taken as the D call from the table, unchecked against the DNA. TRBV21-1 is noted as a pseudogene. CDR3 length: 16 residues. The CDR3 region is CASSAPSGPGKGEQFF. CDR3 sequence (DNA): TGTGCCAGCAGCGCTCCTAGCGGGCCGGGGAAAGGTGAGCAGTTCTTC.

J is TRBJ1-4 and V is TRBV7-9, with 10 positions matching TRBD1. The germline V gene encodes CDR1 SEHNR and CDR2 FQNEAQ (reference sequence). Losses at the gene ends were 4 bases for V and 6 bases for J; bases not matched to a gene: 5. CDR3 length equals 15 residues. The chain's CDR3 is CASSYLGTGDEKLFF. The CDR3 DNA reads as TGTGCCAGCAGCTATCTCGGGACAGGGGATGAAAAACTGTTTTTT.

This chain connects TRBV7-2 to TRBJ2-1, with D perhaps TRBD1 (6 bases). The CDR3 loop spans 16 amino acids. The germline V gene encodes CDR1 SGHTA and CDR2 FQGNSA. V lost 1 base and J 8 bases, leaving 18 bases between the germline ends. The CDR3 here is CASSLEVSARGDEQFF. For the CDR3, the DNA is TGTGCCAGCAGCTTAGAAGTATCGGCCAGGGGTGATGAGCAGTTCTTC. The whole variable domain, remainder taken from reference TRBV7-2 and TRBJ2-1, is GAGVSQSPSNKVTEKGKDVELRCDPISGHTALYWYRQSLGQGLEFLIYFQGNSAPDKSGLPSDRFSAERTGGSVSTLTIQRTQQEDSAVYLCASSLEVSARGDEQFFGPGTRLTVL.

The chain couples TRBV3-1 (or the pseudogene TRBV3-2) to TRBJ2-1; D is ambiguous. V dropped 0 bases and J dropped 15 bases, with 15 bases sitting between them. Germline CDR1 is LGHDT and CDR2 is YNNKEL (reference sequence). CDR3 length: 13 residues. The CDR3 DNA reads as TGTGCCAGCAGCCAAGAGTCGAGCGCCGGCCGGTTCTTC. This sequence encodes CASSQESSAGRFF.

CDR3 sequence: CASSYSTGQGRYEQYF. In DNA form, the CDR3 reads TGTGCCAGCAGTTACTCGACTGGACAGGGAAGGTACGAGCAGTACTTC. The genes are TRBV6-2 or TRBV6-3 and TRBJ2-7; 8 nucleotides align to TRBD1. Per germline, CDR1 MNHEY and CDR2 SVGEGT. The J segment lost 4 bases and the V segment lost 0 bases, leaving 8 bases of the junction unmatched. This CDR3 has 16 residues.

The chain recombines TRBV7-2 with TRBJ2-7, with a tentative D call TRBD2 (6 bases). Germline V lookup: CDR1 SGHTA, CDR2 FQGNSA. V gave up 3 bases and J gave up 5 bases, with 14 bases separating them. The CDR3 sequence is 14 residues long. This CDR3 is CASSFYRETDEQYF. The CDR3 nucleotides read TGTGCCAGCAGCTTCTATCGGGAGACTGACGAGCAGTACTTC.

The V gene is TRBV4-2, the J gene TRBJ1-2; 7 nucleotides line up with TRBD1. Per germline, CDR1 LGHNA and CDR2 YNFKEQ. J gave up 2 bases and V 4 bases, and 4 bases lay outside the gene matches. This CDR3 is built from 14 residues. DNA of the CDR3: TGTGCCAGCAGCCCACAGGGACAGAACTATGGCTACACCTTC. Its protein is CASSPQGQNYGYTF.

V and J are TRBV18 and TRBJ1-2, with D possibly matching TRBD1 (5 bases). CDR1 is KGHSH and CDR2 is LQKENI in the germline V gene. CDR3 length equals 13 residues. V was clipped by 6 bases and J by 2 bases, with 10 bases between them. The CDR3 protein is CASSPTENYGYTF. CDR3 nucleotide sequence: TGTGCCAGCTCGCCGACAGAGAACTATGGCTACACCTTC. Together with reference TRBV18 and TRBJ1-2, the CDR3 gives the full variable domain: NAGVMQNPRHLVRRRGQEARLRCSPMKGHSHVYWYRQLPEEGLKFMVYLQKENIIDESGMPKERFSAEFPKEGPSILRIQQVVRGDSAAYFCASSPTENYGYTFGSGTRLTVV.

The chain links TRBV25-1 to TRBJ2-3, with 10 bases that match TRBD1. The germline gives CDR1 MGHDK, CDR2 SYGVNS. The junction had 11 bases not matched to a gene; V was cut back by 5 bases and J by 6 bases. The CDR3 sequence is 16 residues long. In DNA, the CDR3 is TGTGCCAGCAGTCCCCGTGAGGGACAGGGGATCGATACGCAGTATTTT. This codes for CASSPREGQGIDTQYF. Full variable domain (rest looked up from reference TRBV25-1 and TRBJ2-3): EADIYQTPRYLVIGTGKKITLECSQTMGHDKMYWYQQDPGMELHLIHYSYGVNSTEKGDLSSESTVSRIRTEHFPLTLESARPSHTSQYLCASSPREGQGIDTQYFGPGTRLTVL.